Shown below are 29 T cell receptor beta chains from a single sample sequenced in a study of PD-1 blockade in mismatch repair-deficient tumors. Libraries were prepared by immunoSEQ multiplex PCR; TCRdb keeps only in-frame clonotypes and omits some of them. The data contain about 100,000 clones, 82% of them singletons. The sample here was peripheral blood, taken approximately 8 months after starting pembrolizumab. The origin of the receptors is an adult with mismatch repair-deficient cancer.

The V and J genes are TRBV5-1 and TRBJ2-1; 10 positions agree with TRBD2. The V gene end was trimmed by 0 bases and the J gene end by 2 bases; junction bases not matched to a gene: 5. The CDR3 has 17 amino acids. Germline CDR1 reads SGHRS; CDR2 reads YFSETQ. This CDR3 reads CASSLVFSGGTYNEQFF. The DNA for the CDR3 is TGCGCCAGCAGCTTGGTCTTTAGCGGGGGGACCTACAATGAGCAGTTCTTC. Based on the CDR3 plus reference TRBV5-1 and TRBJ2-1, the full variable domain is KAGVTQTPRYLIKTRGQQVTLSCSPISGHRSVSWYQQTPGQGLQFLFEYFSETQRNKGNFPGRFSGRQFSNSRSEMNVSTLELGDSALYLCASSLVFSGGTYNEQFFGPGTRLTVL.

The chain recombines TRBV5-5 with TRBJ1-2; no clear D gene. This CDR3 has 13 residues. Looked up from germline, CDR1 is SGHKS and CDR2 is YYEKEE (reference sequence). Trimming removed 2 bases at V and 2 bases at J, with 7 bases between. This CDR3 reads CASSFGPNYGYTF. CDR3 nucleotide sequence: TGTGCCAGCAGCTTCGGGCCGAACTATGGCTACACCTTC.

This clone was seen just once. J is TRBJ1-4 and V is TRBV7-8; D gene unclear. The CDR3 is 20 amino acids. CDR1 is SGHVS, CDR2 FQNEAQ, per germline. V shed 5 bases and J shed 0 bases, with 25 bases lying between them. The CDR3 bases are TGTGCCAGCAGCCCCCGGACTTGGACGGAACACCATGCAACTAATGAAAAACTGTTTTTT. Translating it yields CASSPRTWTEHHATNEKLFF.

The CDR3 sequence is CASSSKGGVSSYEQYF. In nucleotides, the CDR3 is TGTGCCAGCAGCTCGAAAGGGGGCGTGAGCTCCTACGAGCAGTACTTC. The V gene is TRBV7-2, the J gene TRBJ2-7; 7 positions agree with TRBD1. CDR3 length: 16 residues. CDR1 and CDR2 from the germline V gene are SGHTA and FQGNSA. V dropped 4 bases and J dropped 0; count of bases not matched to a gene: 9.

The rearrangement joins TRBV5-4 to TRBJ2-1, with 9 bases that match TRBD2. Germline V lookup: CDR1 SGHNT, CDR2 YYREEE (reference sequence). CDR3 length: 16 residues. Trimming cost V 4 bases and J 7 bases; bases outside gene matches: 12. The CDR3 nucleotides are TGTGCCAGCAGCCCGGGAGCGGGAGGTCTGTTTAATGAGCAGTTCTTC. Protein sequence: CASSPGAGGLFNEQFF. Filled out from reference TRBV5-4 and TRBJ2-1, the complete variable domain reads ETGVTQSPTHLIKTRGQQVTLRCSSQSGHNTVSWYQQALGQGPQFIFQYYREEENGRGNFPPRFSGLQFPNYSSELNVNALELDDSALYLCASSPGAGGLFNEQFFGPGTRLTVL.

The V and J genes are TRBV4-1 and TRBJ1-1; D possibly corresponds to TRBD1 (5 bases). This CDR3 has 17 residues. V gave up 1 base and J gave up 7 bases, with 22 bases separating them. Looked up from germline, CDR1 is MGHRA and CDR2 is YSYEKL. The CDR3 region has the DNA TGCGCCAGCAGCCAAGGTGGGCTACCGACAGCAGCCGTTGAAGCTTTCTTT. Translating gives CASSQGGLPTAAVEAFF.

The rearrangement joins TRBV2 to TRBJ2-7; D is possibly TRBD2 (5 bases). Between the trimmed V and J ends, which lost 6 bases and 3 bases, there was a span of 12 bases. The germline CDR1 and CDR2 sequences are SNHLY and FYNNEI. This CDR3 has 13 residues. The CDR3 spells CASSFSRDYEQYF. CDR3 DNA sequence: TGTGCCAGCAGCTTCTCGAGGGACTACGAGCAGTACTTC. The variable domain in full, with the rest retrieved from reference TRBV2 and TRBJ2-7, is EPEVTQTPSHQVTQMGQEVILRCVPISNHLYFYWYRQILGQKVEFLVSFYNNEISEKSEIFDDQFSVERPDGSNFTLKIRSTKLEDSAMYFCASSFSRDYEQYFGPGTRLTVT.

The genes are TRBV6-4 and TRBJ2-1, with D tentatively TRBD2 (5 bases). CDR1 MRHNA and CDR2 SNTAGT come from the germline V gene. The CDR3 covers 15 residues. V shed 0 bases and J shed 10 bases, with 16 bases lying between them. CDR3 sequence (DNA): TGTGCCAGCAGTGACTCGAGTGTGGGAGTTGGGGAGCAGTTCTTC. Protein product: CASSDSSVGVGEQFF.

The rearrangement joins TRBV7-8 to TRBJ2-7, with D maybe TRBD2 (6 bases). The CDR3 runs to 15 residues. Germline V gives CDR1 SGHVS, CDR2 FQNEAQ. V was trimmed by 1 base and J by 0 bases, leaving 10 bases between them. The CDR3 is CASSLETGDSYEQYF. Here the CDR3 DNA reads TGTGCCAGCAGCTTAGAAACGGGGGACTCCTACGAGCAGTACTTC.

V usage is TRBV15 and J usage is TRBJ2-5; perhaps TRBD1 as D (5 bases). V was pared by 0 bases and J by 4 bases, with 12 bases between. CDR3 length equals 15 residues. Germline-derived CDR1 and CDR2 are LNHNV and YYDKDF (reference sequence). CDR3 region: CATSRDPGRSETQYF. Written as DNA, the CDR3 is TGTGCCACCAGCAGAGACCCAGGGCGGTCAGAGACCCAGTACTTC.

The rearrangement joins TRBV6-4 to TRBJ1-1, with D possibly TRBD1 on 5 matching bases. From germline, CDR1 is MRHNA and CDR2 SNTAGT. V was clipped by 6 bases and J by 0 bases, with 8 bases between them. The CDR3 runs to 13 residues. The CDR3 DNA sequence: TGTGCCAGCAGCGCGACAGTGAACACTGAAGCTTTCTTT. Protein sequence: CASSATVNTEAFF.

The chain joins TRBV21-1 to TRBJ1-1. TRBV21-1 is a listed pseudogene. The CDR3 totals 12 residues. The CDR3 DNA reads TGTGCCAGAAGAGGGGAGAACACTGAAGCTTTCTTT. Translation: CARRGENTEAFF.

The rearrangement joins TRBV7-6 to TRBJ2-6; no firm D call. Germline V gene data show CDR1 as SGHVS and CDR2 as FNYEAQ. The CDR3 totals 12 residues. V was shortened by 8 bases and J by 1 base, with 3 bases between the two germline ends. The CDR3 loop is CASLSGANVLTF. The CDR3, as DNA: TGTGCCAGCCTTTCTGGGGCCAACGTCCTGACTTTC.

The chain links TRBV19 to TRBJ2-1, with D possibly TRBD2 on 6 matching bases. This CDR3 comprises 15 residues. Trimming took off 2 bases at V and 5 bases at J, with 13 bases between the two ends. Germline V gene sequence: CDR1 LNHDA, CDR2 SQIVND (reference sequence). The DNA of the CDR3 is TGTGCCAGTAGTATATGGCGGGGCACGAACAATGAGCAGTTCTTC. Translating gives CASSIWRGTNNEQFF.

The rearrangement joins TRBV7-9 to TRBJ2-7, with 9 bases aligning to TRBD2. CDR1 is SEHNR and CDR2 is FQNEAQ in the germline V gene (reference sequence). The CDR3 runs 15 residues. The V gene end was trimmed by 1 base and the J gene end by 2 bases; junction bases not matched to a gene: 3. CDR3 sequence reads: CASSLVGLATYEQYF. DNA for the CDR3: TGTGCCAGCAGCTTAGTAGGACTAGCGACCTACGAGCAGTACTTC.

The genes are TRBV9 and TRBJ1-1; D call uncertain. From germline, CDR1 is SGDLS and CDR2 YYNGEE. The V end lost 0 bases, the J end lost 5 bases, and 8 bases lay between the germline ends. The CDR3 loop spans 13 amino acids. The CDR3 bases are TGTGCCAGCAGCGTAGACGGAGGGACTGAAGCTTTCTTT. The encoded protein is CASSVDGGTEAFF.

The chain employs TRBV6-5 and TRBJ1-1, with D possibly being TRBD1 (6 bases). CDR1 is MNHEY and CDR2 is SVGAGI in the germline V gene. V lost 6 bases to trimming and J lost 8 bases, with 22 bases between them. This CDR3 has 15 amino acids. Written as DNA, the CDR3 is TGTGCCAGCAGGATTTTGGACAGTGTTAGCGAAGAAGCTTTCTTT. This encodes CASRILDSVSEEAFF.

The rearrangement links TRBV11-3 to TRBJ2-1, with TRBD1 matching over 10 bases. This CDR3 spans 14 amino acids. The V gene's germline CDR1 is SGHNT and CDR2 YENEEA. V lost 5 bases to trimming and J lost 12 bases; unmatched junction nucleotides: 10. In nucleotides, the CDR3 is TGTGCCAGCAGCCACCTGACAGGGGGCAGCCGGCAGTTCTTC. This gives the protein CASSHLTGGSRQFF.

J is TRBJ2-1 and V is TRBV19; 12 bases are a match to TRBD2. Per germline, CDR1 LNHDA and CDR2 SQIVND (reference sequence). V dropped 6 bases and J dropped 7; count of bases not matched to a gene: 1. The length of the CDR3 is 13 residues. The CDR3 DNA follows: TGTGCCAGTAGACTAGCGGGAGGTAATGAGCAGTTCTTC. This sequence encodes CASRLAGGNEQFF.

Here the CDR3 reads CSSGQGYNEQFF. The DNA of the CDR3 is TGCAGCTCGGGACAGGGGTACAATGAGCAGTTCTTC. The chain links TRBV29-1 to TRBJ2-1; TRBD1 matches at 10 bases. The CDR3 contains 12 residues. Germline V gene lookup returns CDR1 SQVTM and CDR2 ANQGSEA. The V and J ends lost 8 bases and 4 bases, in that order; junction bases with no gene match: 2.

This clone was seen just once. V gene TRBV5-1 combines with J gene TRBJ2-7; D unclear. Germline lookup yields CDR1 SGHRS and CDR2 YFSETQ. Trimming removed 4 bases from V and 7 bases from J, with 12 bases in between. The CDR3 is made up of 12 amino acids. In DNA form, the CDR3 reads TGCGCCAGCAGCCCGGATTCACAGGAGCAGTACTTC. It is translated as CASSPDSQEQYF.

This chain links TRBV11-3 with TRBJ1-2; no clear D. The CDR3 is made up of 16 amino acids. Germline values: CDR1 SGHNT, CDR2 YENEEA. V was shortened by 6 bases and J by 2 bases, with 19 bases between the two germline ends. The CDR3 sequence: CASSSGVGTVNYGYTF. The CDR3 nucleotides are TGTGCCAGCAGTTCAGGAGTGGGTACAGTAAACTATGGCTACACCTTC.

This chain uses TRBV6-1 with TRBJ1-1, with D maybe TRBD1 (6 bases). The V end lost 6 bases, the J end lost 3 bases, and 14 bases lay between the germline ends. From germline, CDR1 is MNHNS and CDR2 SASEGT. This CDR3 is 14 amino acids long. The CDR3 DNA reads TGTGCCAGCAGACTCTACAGGGTGGACACTGAAGCTTTCTTT. This sequence encodes CASRLYRVDTEAFF.

The rearrangement joins TRBV4-1 to TRBJ1-1, with D maybe TRBD1 (5 bases). V was trimmed by 1 base and J by 0 bases, leaving 9 bases between them. CDR1 and CDR2 from the germline V gene are MGHRA and YSYEKL. CDR3 size: 15 residues. In DNA, the CDR3 is TGCGCCAGCAGCCAAGTCGCAGGGCTGAACACTGAAGCTTTCTTT. As protein: CASSQVAGLNTEAFF.

This rearrangement joins TRBV5-4 to TRBJ1-5, with D uncertain. With 7 bases removed from V and 7 bases from J, the gap between germline ends came to 9 bases. Germline CDR1 is SGHNT and CDR2 is YYREEE (reference sequence). This CDR3 has 11 amino acids. The CDR3 nucleotides read TGTGCCAGCGAACCATCCCAGCCCCAGCATTTT. Protein sequence: CASEPSQPQHF. The full variable domain, in which reference TRBV5-4 and TRBJ1-5 provide the parts outside the CDR3, is ETGVTQSPTHLIKTRGQQVTLRCSSQSGHNTVSWYQQALGQGPQFIFQYYREEENGRGNFPPRFSGLQFPNYSSELNVNALELDDSALYLCASEPSQPQHFGDGTRLSIL.

The J gene is TRBJ2-1, the V gene TRBV7-9, with 11 bases lining up with TRBD2. The junction had 13 bases not matched to a gene; V was cut back by 4 bases and J by 8 bases. This CDR3 is built from 17 residues. The germline V gene encodes CDR1 SEHNR and CDR2 FQNEAQ (reference sequence). CDR3 residues: CASSSRLLAGGRDEQFF. In nucleotides, the CDR3 is TGTGCCAGCAGCTCGCGACTGCTAGCGGGAGGCAGGGATGAGCAGTTCTTC.

In this sample, this clone turned up once. The chain is built from TRBV29-1 and TRBJ1-1; D call uncertain. Germline values: CDR1 SQVTM, CDR2 ANQGSEA. V lost 4 bases, J lost 2 bases, and 8 bases lay in between. This CDR3 contains 12 residues. In DNA, the CDR3 is TGCAGCGTTGTTCACGGAAACACTGAAGCTTTCTTT. Its translation is CSVVHGNTEAFF.

This clone was seen once. The chain carries TRBV27 and TRBJ2-2; 10 bases fit TRBD1. This CDR3 spans 16 amino acids. From germline, CDR1 is MNHEY and CDR2 SMNVEV (reference sequence). Losses at the gene ends were 1 base for V and 5 bases for J; bases not matched to a gene: 4. The CDR3 reads CASSLWTGGTTGELFF. The CDR3 nucleotides read TGTGCCAGCAGTTTATGGACAGGGGGGACAACCGGGGAGCTGTTTTTT.

The rearrangement links TRBV25-1 to TRBJ2-7; D remains ambiguous. The V end was cut by 3 bases, the J end by 3 bases, with 0 bases between. This CDR3 region has 10 residues. Germline V gene lookup returns CDR1 MGHDK and CDR2 SYGVNS. The CDR3, as DNA: TGTGCCAGCAGTGACTACGAGCAGTACTTC. This sequence encodes CASSDYEQYF.